Given below is one T cell receptor (beta chain) in context. Per the germline V gene, CDR1 is SQVTM and CDR2 is ANQGSEA. V was clipped by 5 bases and J by 4 bases, with 20 bases between them. The CDR3 is made up of 16 amino acids. This sample was taken from a study of cytomegalovirus exposure and HLA in healthy donors. This PCR relied on a set of 60 Vbeta primers and 13 Jbeta primers. Profiling relied on immunoSEQ multiplex PCR, and the TCRdb table lists in-frame clones only, not all of them. The sample yields around 200,000 clones, around 77% seen once. The receptor comes from a man aged 25-40 years in good health and CMV-seronegative. The sequencing input was PBMCs. The rearrangement uses TRBV29-1 and TRBJ1-4, with D maybe TRBD1 (5 bases). As DNA, the CDR3 is TGCAGCGTTAGTACAGGATTACCCTCAAATAATGAAAAACTGTTTTTT. Protein product: CSVSTGLPSNNEKLFF.